The 18 T cell receptor beta chains reported below all come from one sample, sequenced in a study of radiotherapy plus CTLA-4 blockade in lung cancer. The protocol was immunoSEQ multiplex PCR, while the TCRdb copy is restricted to in-frame clones and leaves out a portion. Here the sample spans approximately 50,000 clones, 70% to 85% being singletons. This sample comprised peripheral blood, obtained from a patient treated with radiotherapy plus ipilimumab. The receptors were gathered from a human donor with non-small cell lung cancer whose response to radiotherapy plus ipilimumab could not be evaluated.

The V call is TRBV11-2, the J call TRBJ1-4, with a weak D call TRBD1 (6 bases). Germline values: CDR1 SGHAT, CDR2 FQNNGV. Trimming shortened V by 5 bases and J by 5 bases, and 12 bases separated the two germline ends. The CDR3 has 14 amino acids. The CDR3: CASSRSQGNEKLFF. The CDR3 coding sequence is TGTGCCAGCAGCCGCTCTCAGGGGAATGAAAAACTGTTTTTT.

Worth noting for this clone: This sample includes further DNA sequences coding for the same CDR3. V usage is TRBV19 and J usage is TRBJ2-1; perhaps TRBD1 as D (5 bases). CDR3 length equals 15 residues. Germline CDR1 LNHDA, CDR2 SQIVND (reference sequence). The V end was cut by 6 bases, the J end by 0 bases, with 12 bases between. The CDR3 DNA reads as TGTGCCAGTAGACTCGACAGAAGCTCCTACAATGAGCAGTTCTTC. This translates into CASRLDRSSYNEQFF.

This clone was seen more than once but under ten times. The rearrangement links TRBV28 to TRBJ2-3, with TRBD2 identical over 15 bases. The CDR3 is made up of 19 amino acids. Germline V gene sequence: CDR1 MDHEN, CDR2 SYDVKM. Trimming took 6 bases from V and 1 from J; bases not matched to a gene: 11. The CDR3: CASSYLGLAGGWGTDTQYF. The CDR3 DNA follows: TGTGCCAGCAGCTATTTGGGACTAGCGGGAGGATGGGGCACAGATACGCAGTATTTT.

With regard to this clone: Compared with germline, one end of the junction differs, possibly owing to a read error. This chain joins TRBV7-2 and TRBJ1-2; the match to TRBD1 covers 9 bases. There are 15 residues in the CDR3. Per germline, CDR1 SGHTA and CDR2 FQGNSA. The CDR3 loop is CASSLAPGQGGGYTF. DNA of the CDR3: TGTGCCAGCAGCCTAGCGCCGGGACAGGGAGGCGGCTACACCTTC.

This clone was picked up a small number of times. The J gene is TRBJ2-7, the V gene TRBV5-5; 8 bases align to TRBD2. Germline V gene lookup returns CDR1 SGHKS and CDR2 YYEKEE (reference sequence). V trimming: 5 bases; J trimming: 6 bases; junction bases outside the gene matches: 13. CDR3 length equals 15 residues. The CDR3 region has the DNA TGTGCCAGCAGTGTGACGACGGGAGGGCCTCTCGAGCAGTACTTC. Translated: CASSVTTGGPLEQYF.

The chain uses TRBV11-2 and TRBJ2-1; 9 bases agree with TRBD2. The CDR3 sequence is 15 residues long. The junction had 5 bases not matched to a gene; V was cut back by 1 base and J by 7 bases. In germline, CDR1 is SGHAT, CDR2 FQNNGV. The CDR3 here is CASSLGGTSINEQFF. As DNA, the CDR3 is TGTGCCAGCAGCTTAGGTGGGACTAGCATAAATGAGCAGTTCTTC.

V and J are TRBV2 and TRBJ2-7; 10 bases line up with TRBD2. Germline V gives CDR1 SNHLY, CDR2 FYNNEI. CDR3 length equals 14 residues. Trimming took 11 bases from V and 2 from J; bases not matched to a gene: 9. In DNA, the CDR3 is TGTGCCGCCCGAAGCGGGAGGGGGGCCTACGAGCAGTACTTC. It yields the protein CAARSGRGAYEQYF.

The chain employs TRBV19 and TRBJ1-4, with D tentatively TRBD1 (5 bases). This CDR3 is 12 amino acids long. The V and J ends lost 4 bases and 11 bases respectively, with 11 bases between them. The germline V gene has CDR1 LNHDA and CDR2 SQIVND (reference sequence). As DNA, the CDR3 is TGTGCCAGTAGTAGGGGACTACGGAAACTGTTTTTT. The encoded protein is CASSRGLRKLFF.

The chain employs TRBV10-2 and TRBJ2-7, with a tentative D call TRBD2 (5 bases). The germline CDR1 and CDR2 sequences are WSHSY and SAAADI. The CDR3 loop spans 15 amino acids. Trimming shortened V by 3 bases and J by 2 bases, and 14 bases separated the two germline ends. The CDR3 protein is CASSDLGGSPYEQYF. The CDR3 DNA reads as TGCGCCAGCAGTGACCTAGGCGGGTCCCCCTACGAGCAGTACTTC.

The chain employs TRBV19 and TRBJ2-3; TRBD2 aligns across 7 bases. Germline V gene data show CDR1 as LNHDA and CDR2 as SQIVND (reference sequence). Trimming removed 6 bases from V and 2 bases from J; junction bases left unmatched: 5. The CDR3 covers 14 residues. The CDR3 here is CASRRGSPTDTQYF. The CDR3 DNA reads TGTGCCAGTAGGCGGGGGAGCCCCACAGATACGCAGTATTTT.

The chain has TRBV11-2 and TRBJ2-3; TRBD1 agrees at 11 bases. V was pared by 5 bases and J by 5 bases, with 12 bases of the junction left unmatched. CDR3 length: 17 residues. The germline gives CDR1 SGHAT, CDR2 FQNNGV. Here the CDR3 reads CASSLTRTGGSIDTQYF. The CDR3, as DNA: TGTGCCAGCAGCCTAACTCGGACAGGGGGCTCGATAGATACGCAGTATTTT.

The rearrangement uses TRBV27 and TRBJ2-1; 12 bases fit TRBD2. This CDR3 comprises 17 residues. Germline CDR1 MNHEY, CDR2 SMNVEV (reference sequence). V gave up 4 bases and J gave up 8 bases; unmatched junction bases: 12. CDR3 sequence reads: CASSSSKTSGSTYEQFF. DNA for the CDR3: TGTGCCAGCAGTTCCTCTAAGACTAGCGGGAGTACCTATGAGCAGTTCTTC.

V gene TRBV4-1 combines with J gene TRBJ2-3, with D perhaps TRBD1 (6 bases). V was pared by 4 bases and J by 0 bases, with 14 bases between. The germline V gene encodes CDR1 MGHRA and CDR2 YSYEKL. The length of the CDR3 is 16 residues. The CDR3 bases are TGCGCCAGCAGCCCCTCGGGACACCGGAGCACAGATACGCAGTATTTT. Amino acids: CASSPSGHRSTDTQYF.

The chain uses TRBV7-2 and TRBJ1-6, with 11 bases lining up with TRBD1. This CDR3 contains 19 residues. Per germline, CDR1 SGHTA and CDR2 FQGNSA. V gave up 5 bases and J gave up 1 base; unmatched junction bases: 10. CDR3 nucleotides: TGTGCCAGCAGCCGCGGACAGGGGGCGGAAGGGTCCTATAATTCACCCCTCCACTTT. Its protein is CASSRGQGAEGSYNSPLHF.

V usage is TRBV19 and J usage is TRBJ2-7, with D unresolved. Looked up from germline, CDR1 is LNHDA and CDR2 is SQIVND (reference sequence). The CDR3 contains 13 residues. Trimming took 7 bases from V and 0 from J, leaving 10 bases between them. The DNA for the CDR3 is TGTGCCAGTACTCCGGCAGGCTCCTACGAGCAGTACTTC. Protein product: CASTPAGSYEQYF.

The chain joins TRBV27 to TRBJ1-2, with 10 positions matching TRBD1. The CDR3 totals 14 residues. Germline V CDR1 and CDR2: MNHEY, SMNVEV (reference sequence). Trimming took 6 bases from V and 5 from J; bases not matched to a gene: 6. The CDR3 sequence is CASSRQGARYGYTF. The CDR3 DNA sequence: TGTGCCAGCAGCAGACAGGGGGCGAGGTATGGCTACACCTTC.

The rearrangement joins TRBV1 to TRBJ1-5; no check of the table's D call, TRBD1, against the DNA was made. TRBV1 is designated a pseudogene. The CDR3 consists of 15 residues. The CDR3 nucleotides read TGCACCAGCAGCCAACCCACAGGGGGTCGACAGCCCCAGCATTTT. Amino acids: CTSSQPTGGRQPQHF.

This clone was counted a few times. The rearrangement links TRBV6-5 to TRBJ1-1, with D hard to call. The CDR3 runs to 12 residues. Trimming removed 7 bases at V and 0 bases at J, with 6 bases between. Germline assignment: CDR1 MNHEY and CDR2 SVGAGI. In nucleotides, the CDR3 is TGTGCCAGCAAATCAGTGAACACTGAAGCTTTCTTT. Protein: CASKSVNTEAFF.